Each of the 23 T cell receptor beta chains below was sequenced from the same sample in a study of CD8+CD57+ T cells in acquired aplastic anemia. Sequencing was done on patients that had shown CD8+CD57+ cell expansion by flow cytometry. Profiling of TCR beta VDJ combinations and CDR3 sequences used genomic DNA as template. TCRdb ran MiXCR on the reads and lists one entry per CDR3 protein. The profile shows 200,000 to 250,000 distinct CDR3 sequences, under 55% of them singletons. The sequenced sample was sorted CD4+, CD8+, or CD8+CD57+ T cells (not recorded which) from PBMCs. The receptors were gathered from a human donor with aplastic anemia.

The V call is TRBV19, the J call TRBJ2-2; TRBD1 agrees at 7 bases. The junction had 5 bases not matched to a gene; V was cut back by 3 bases and J by 4 bases. CDR1 is LNHDA, CDR2 SQIVND, per germline (reference sequence). The CDR3 length is 15 residues. CDR3 region: CASSMGQRSTGELFF. The DNA for the CDR3 is TGTGCCAGTAGTATGGGACAGCGAAGCACCGGGGAGCTGTTTTTT.

This clonotype was seen many times. This chain joins TRBV19 and TRBJ1-4; maybe TRBD1 (6 bases). CDR1 is LNHDA and CDR2 is SQIVND in the germline V gene (reference sequence). This CDR3 spans 16 amino acids. The V gene lost 4 bases and the J gene lost 0 bases, with 12 bases spanning the gap. The CDR3 nucleotides read TGTGCCAGTAGTACCACCGGGACACCAACTAATGAAAAACTGTTTTTT. Translating gives CASSTTGTPTNEKLFF.

Turning to this clonotype: Relative to the germline gene, one junction end is altered; a read error may explain this. The V call is TRBV7-9, the J call TRBJ1-1; D is ambiguous. The CDR3 is 15 amino acids. The germline gives CDR1 SEHNR, CDR2 FQNEAQ (reference sequence). The CDR3 nucleotides read TGTGCCAGCAGCTTCGACGGAGTCATGAACACTGAAGCTTCCTTT. Its protein is CASSFDGVMNTEASF. Supplemented by reference TRBV7-9 and TRBJ1-1, the full variable domain reads DTGVSQNPRHKITKRGQNVTFRCDPISEHNRLYWYRQTLGQGPEFLTYFQNEAQLEKSRLLSDRFSAERPKGSFSTLEIQRTEQGDSAMYLCASSFDGVMNTEASFGQGTRLTVV.

This clonotype was picked up many times. The gene calls are TRBV20-1 and TRBJ2-7, with 8 bases lining up with TRBD2. Trimming cost V 1 base and J 2 bases; bases outside gene matches: 4. CDR1 is DFQATT and CDR2 is SNEGSKA in the germline V gene (reference sequence). This CDR3 region has 14 residues. This CDR3 reads CSARGSGAAYEQYF. The CDR3 DNA is TGCAGTGCTAGAGGTAGCGGGGCGGCCTACGAGCAGTACTTC.

There are many counts of this clonotype. The chain is built from TRBV6-5 and TRBJ2-5; 12 bases are a match to TRBD2. This CDR3 is 15 amino acids long. Trimming took 3 bases from V and 2 from J; bases not matched to a gene: 1. In germline, CDR1 is MNHEY, CDR2 SVGAGI. CDR3 DNA: TGTGCCAGCAGTTATCTAGCGGGGGGGCAAGAGACCCAGTACTTC. It encodes CASSYLAGGQETQYF.

The sample holds a few counts of this clonotype. This sequence joins TRBV28 and TRBJ1-4, with D perhaps TRBD1 (5 bases). This CDR3 comprises 15 residues. Germline V gene sequence: CDR1 MDHEN, CDR2 SYDVKM. V gave up 5 bases and J gave up 0 bases, with 10 bases separating them. This chain's CDR3 is CASSPPTATNEKLFF. CDR3 sequence (DNA): TGTGCCAGCAGTCCACCGACAGCAACTAATGAAAAACTGTTTTTT. The variable domain in full, with the rest retrieved from reference TRBV28 and TRBJ1-4, is DVKVTQSSRYLVKRTGEKVFLECVQDMDHENMFWYRQDPGLGLRLIYFSYDVKMKEKGDIPEGYSVSREKKERFSLILESASTNQTSMYLCASSPPTATNEKLFFGSGTQLSVL.

This clonotype came up many times. This rearrangement joins TRBV9 to TRBJ1-4, with D possibly matching TRBD1 (6 bases). From germline, CDR1 is SGDLS and CDR2 YYNGEE. The germline V and J ends were trimmed by 4 bases and 1 base, with 11 bases remaining between them. The CDR3 totals 15 residues. The CDR3 loop reads CASSQRGGTNEKLFF. CDR3 sequence (DNA): TGTGCCAGCAGCCAGAGGGGGGGAACTAATGAAAAACTGTTTTTT.

The sample holds one count of this clonotype. J is TRBJ2-7 and V is TRBV25-1; D may be TRBD2 (8 bases). V was cut by 3 bases and J by 7 bases, with 19 bases left in between. Germline V gene lookup returns CDR1 MGHDK and CDR2 SYGVNS. There are 15 residues in the CDR3. This CDR3 reads CASSDLGQPSGEQYF. In nucleotides, the CDR3 is TGTGCCAGCAGTGACTTGGGACAGCCTAGCGGGGAGCAGTACTTC.

The chain is built from TRBV7-3 and TRBJ2-5, with 10 positions matching TRBD1. The trim removed 4 bases at V and 5 bases at J, leaving 7 bases unmatched. The germline CDR1 and CDR2 sequences are SGHTA and FQGTGA. The CDR3 is 15 amino acids. The CDR3 nucleotides read TGTGCCAGCAGCTCTGGACAGGGGGGAGTGGAGACCCAGTACTTC. It encodes CASSSGQGGVETQYF.

V usage is TRBV7-9 and J usage is TRBJ2-4; possible D gene TRBD1, 6 bases. CDR1 is SEHNR, CDR2 FQNEAQ, per germline (reference sequence). V was trimmed by 3 bases and J by 1 base, leaving 13 bases between them. The CDR3 loop spans 16 amino acids. CDR3 loop: CASSFNQGNAKNIQYF. Here the CDR3 DNA reads TGTGCCAGCAGCTTTAATCAGGGGAATGCCAAAAACATTCAGTACTTC.

This clonotype appeared once. The chain links TRBV7-9 to TRBJ1-5; tentatively, D is TRBD1 (5 bases). This CDR3 spans 15 amino acids. Trimming removed 0 bases at V and 6 bases at J, with 12 bases between. Germline assignment: CDR1 SEHNR and CDR2 FQNEAQ (reference sequence). The CDR3 reads CASSLASMGPQPQHF. CDR3 in DNA: TGTGCCAGCAGCTTAGCCAGTATGGGGCCTCAGCCCCAGCATTTT.

V usage is TRBV20-1 and J usage is TRBJ2-3; possible D gene TRBD1, 7 bases. The CDR3 covers 16 residues. CDR1 and CDR2 from the germline V gene are DFQATT and SNEGSKA (reference sequence). V lost 0 bases and J lost 2, with 15 bases in between. CDR3 DNA: TGCAGTGCTAGAGATTCAGGGGGGACCCCCACAGATACGCAGTATTTT. Amino acid sequence: CSARDSGGTPTDTQYF.

The genes are TRBV20-1 and TRBJ1-2; 8 bases map to TRBD1. The CDR3 runs to 12 residues. Germline assignment: CDR1 DFQATT and CDR2 SNEGSKA (reference sequence). J gave up 5 bases and V 3 bases, and 2 bases lay outside the gene matches. This CDR3 reads CSASWTGYGYTF. CDR3 DNA: TGCAGTGCTAGTTGGACAGGGTATGGCTACACCTTC.

The V and J genes are TRBV19 and TRBJ2-3; D is perhaps TRBD2 (5 bases). CDR1 is LNHDA, CDR2 SQIVND, per germline (reference sequence). V dropped 3 bases and J dropped 1 base, with 8 bases sitting between them. The CDR3 extends over 14 amino acids. This chain's CDR3 is CASSMRVGTDTQYF. The CDR3 DNA reads TGTGCCAGTAGTATGAGGGTGGGCACAGATACGCAGTATTTT. Based on the CDR3 plus reference TRBV19 and TRBJ2-3, the full variable domain is DGGITQSPKYLFRKEGQNVTLSCEQNLNHDAMYWYRQDPGQGLRLIYYSQIVNDFQKGDIAEGYSVSREKKESFPLTVTSAQKNPTAFYLCASSMRVGTDTQYFGPGTRLTVL.

This clonotype was recorded at least ten times. J is TRBJ1-5 and V is TRBV2; D remains unclear. Deletions cut 8 bases from V and 1 base from J, with 12 bases between. This CDR3 region has 14 residues. CDR1 is SNHLY, CDR2 FYNNEI, per germline. The CDR3 sequence is CASSKEQSNQPQHF. CDR3 bases: TGTGCCAGCTCGAAAGAACAGAGCAATCAGCCCCAGCATTTT.

The gene calls are TRBV15 and TRBJ1-6, with 7 bases identical to TRBD1. V lost 3 bases, J lost 6 bases, and 2 bases stayed unmatched. The CDR3 runs to 14 residues. CDR1 is LNHNV and CDR2 is YYDKDF in the germline V gene (reference sequence). CDR3 residues: CATSRDRSNSPLHF. The CDR3 DNA reads TGTGCCACCAGCAGGGACAGGAGTAATTCACCCCTCCACTTT. The full variable domain, rest sourced from reference TRBV15 and TRBJ1-6, is DAMVIQNPRYQVTQFGKPVTLSCSQTLNHNVMYWYQQKSSQAPKLLFHYYDKDFNNEADTPDNFQSRRPNTSFCFLDIRSPGLGDTAMYLCATSRDRSNSPLHFGNGTRLTVT.

The chain has TRBV11-1 and TRBJ1-3, with 7 bases that match TRBD1. Germline CDR1 is SGHAT and CDR2 is FQDESV (reference sequence). CDR3 length equals 18 residues. V lost 5 bases to trimming and J lost 0 bases; unmatched junction nucleotides: 13. The CDR3 spells CASSTGQPKDPSGNTIYF. Written as DNA, the CDR3 is TGTGCCAGCAGCACGGGACAGCCTAAAGACCCCTCTGGAAACACCATATATTTT.

In this sample, this clonotype turned up once. The junction shows a germline mismatch at one end, possibly a read error. The chain recombines TRBV5-1 with TRBJ2-1, with a tentative D call TRBD1 (5 bases). Germline V gene data show CDR1 as SGHRS and CDR2 as YFSETQ. This CDR3 has 14 residues. CDR3 in DNA: TGTGCCAGCAGCTTAGTGGCCTGGGGCAGTGAGCAGTTCTTC. It translates to CASSLVAWGSEQFF.

The chain is built from TRBV19 and TRBJ2-5, with D possibly matching TRBD2 (5 bases). V was clipped by 4 bases and J by 5 bases, with 11 bases between them. Germline CDR1 and CDR2: LNHDA and SQIVND (reference sequence). The length of the CDR3 is 13 residues. This CDR3 is CASSKGLRETQYF. CDR3 nucleotide sequence: TGTGCCAGTAGTAAAGGACTGAGGGAGACCCAGTACTTC. The entire variable domain, with the rest obtained from reference TRBV19 and TRBJ2-5, is as follows: DGGITQSPKYLFRKEGQNVTLSCEQNLNHDAMYWYRQDPGQGLRLIYYSQIVNDFQKGDIAEGYSVSREKKESFPLTVTSAQKNPTAFYLCASSKGLRETQYFGPGTRLLVL.

As concerns this clonotype: At one of its ends the junction is not consistent with the germline gene, which may arise from a read error. The J gene is TRBJ2-3, the V gene TRBV12-3 or TRBV12-4; tentative D call: TRBD2 (5 bases). This CDR3 is 12 amino acids long. The CDR3 region is CASSLSWETQYF. CDR3 nucleotides: TGTGCCAGCAGTTTAAGCTGGGAGACCCAGTACTTT.

The chain combines TRBV20-1 with TRBJ1-3; D unresolved. Germline values: CDR1 DFQATT, CDR2 SNEGSKA (reference sequence). The CDR3 is 13 residues long. With 3 bases removed from V and 0 bases from J, the gap between germline ends came to 6 bases. CDR3 in DNA: TGCAGTGCTAGGAGCCGCTCTGGAAACACCATATATTTT. It encodes CSARSRSGNTIYF.

This clonotype showed up many times. V is TRBV7-9 and J is TRBJ1-3; D uncertain. With 1 base removed from V and 0 bases from J, the gap between germline ends came to 7 bases. Per germline, CDR1 SEHNR and CDR2 FQNEAQ (reference sequence). This CDR3 has 15 residues. This CDR3 reads CASSLETRSGNTIYF. The CDR3 region has the DNA TGTGCCAGCAGCTTAGAAACACGCTCTGGAAACACCATATATTTT.

Comments on this clonotype: A single base separates this from a much larger clone, so it may be a read error. V usage is TRBV5-6 and J usage is TRBJ2-5; D not certain. The CDR3 consists of 14 residues. The V end was cut by 1 base, the J end by 5 bases, with 12 bases between. Germline CDR1 reads SGHDT; CDR2 reads YYEEEE. CDR3 sequence reads: CASSLSTLSETQYF. The CDR3 nucleotides read TGTGCCAGCAGCTTGTCAACACTCTCCGAGACCCAGTACTTC.